The 16 T cell receptor beta chains below were found in one sample sequenced in a study of T cells after posttransplantation cyclophosphamide. TCRdb keeps only in-frame clones here, not all; method: immunoSEQ multiplex PCR. This sample has about 18,000 clones, with 60% to 80% found just once. Cyclophosphamide on days +3 and +4 followed busulfan-fludarabine conditioning and a marrow graft. Sequences were derived from CD8+ T cells sorted from PBMCs, sampled roughly 250 weeks after a stem cell transplant with posttransplant cyclophosphamide. Receptors were obtained from a female patient in her forties or fifties who received an allogeneic stem cell transplant from a related donor, was CMV-positive, and had no GVHD. The graft donor may account for some of the T cells.

The chain has TRBV4-3 and TRBJ1-1; 7 bases match TRBD1. Germline assignment: CDR1 LGHNA and CDR2 YSLEER. The trim removed 0 bases at V and 2 bases at J, leaving 3 bases unmatched. The CDR3 has 15 residues. In DNA, the CDR3 is TGCGCCAGCAGCCAAGATAGGGACAGAAACACTGAAGCTTTCTTT. It yields the protein CASSQDRDRNTEAFF.

This chain connects TRBV6-1 to TRBJ2-3; 7 nucleotides match TRBD1. The CDR3 extends over 17 amino acids. Unmatched junction bases numbered 9, after V lost 3 bases and J lost 0 bases. Germline CDR1 MNHNS, CDR2 SASEGT. CDR3 DNA sequence: TGTGCCAGCAGTGACAGGTTACAGGGGCCAAGCACAGATACGCAGTATTTT. This translates into CASSDRLQGPSTDTQYF.

The chain joins TRBV27 to TRBJ2-1; D is perhaps TRBD2 (6 bases). The CDR3 runs to 11 residues. Trimming took 11 bases from V and 4 from J, leaving 9 bases between them. The germline V gene encodes CDR1 MNHEY and CDR2 SMNVEV (reference sequence). CDR3 in amino acids: CASRGYNEQFF. DNA for the CDR3: TGTGCCTCCCGGGGGTACAATGAGCAGTTCTTC.

The V call is TRBV11-2, the J call TRBJ2-1; no reliable D call. Trimming removed 1 base from V and 0 bases from J, with 4 bases in between. Per germline, CDR1 SGHAT and CDR2 FQNNGV. This CDR3 region has 14 residues. Written as DNA, the CDR3 is TGTGCCAGCAGCTTAGCCTACTCCTACAATGAGCAGTTCTTC. Encoded protein: CASSLAYSYNEQFF. The complete variable domain, with remaining parts taken from reference TRBV11-2 and TRBJ2-1, reads EAGVAQSPRYKIIEKRQSVAFWCNPISGHATLYWYQQILGQGPKLLIQFQNNGVVDDSQLPKDRFSAERLKGVDSTLKIQPAKLEDSAVYLCASSLAYSYNEQFFGPGTRLTVL.

The chain is built from TRBV27 and TRBJ2-7; D remains unclear. The CDR3 extends over 13 amino acids. V shed 3 bases and J shed 2 bases, with 8 bases lying between them. Per the germline V gene, CDR1 is MNHEY and CDR2 is SMNVEV (reference sequence). CDR3 DNA: TGTGCCAGCAGTTTCACAAGAACCTACGAGCAGTACTTC. Translated: CASSFTRTYEQYF.

The gene calls are TRBV4-3 and TRBJ2-1; 9 bases match TRBD2. The CDR3 is made up of 17 amino acids. With V trimmed by 1 base and J by 7 bases, 11 bases remained unmatched. Germline loops: CDR1 LGHNA, CDR2 YSLEER. In DNA form, the CDR3 reads TGCGCCAGCAGCCAAGGGGTAGCGGGGGACCTGGGGAATGAGCAGTTCTTC. Translating gives CASSQGVAGDLGNEQFF.

V and J are TRBV4-3 and TRBJ2-5; D is undetermined. The germline CDR1 and CDR2 sequences are LGHNA and YSLEER. This CDR3 has 13 amino acids. Trimming left V 1 base short and J 1 base short, with 4 bases between. The CDR3 nucleotides are TGCGCCAGCAGCCAAGGCAGCCAAGAGACCCAGTACTTC. Translating gives CASSQGSQETQYF.

This chain joins TRBV6-1 and TRBJ1-5; D is perhaps TRBD1 (5 bases). The germline V and J ends were trimmed by 6 bases and 6 bases, with 15 bases remaining between them. This CDR3 has 14 residues. The germline gives CDR1 MNHNS, CDR2 SASEGT. Here the CDR3 DNA reads TGTGCCAGCAGCCATGGGGGGGAAGGTCAGCCCCAGCATTTT. It encodes CASSHGGEGQPQHF.

The chain employs TRBV5-6 and TRBJ2-7, with D maybe TRBD2 (7 bases). The V and J ends lost 2 bases and 3 bases respectively, with 15 bases between them. CDR1 is SGHDT, CDR2 YYEEEE, per germline. This CDR3 is 15 amino acids long. The DNA of the CDR3 is TGTGCCAGCAGCTTTGGAGGGGGGGCCGACTACGAGCAGTACTTC. It specifies CASSFGGGADYEQYF. The full variable domain, with the rest looked up from reference TRBV5-6 and TRBJ2-7, is DAGVTQSPTHLIKTRGQQVTLRCSPKSGHDTVSWYQQALGQGPQFIFQYYEEEERQRGNFPDRFSGHQFPNYSSELNVNALLLGDSALYLCASSFGGGADYEQYFGPGTRLTVT.

The chain employs TRBV13 and TRBJ2-7; perhaps TRBD1 as D (5 bases). Trimming pared 0 bases from V and 3 bases from J, leaving 6 bases between. The CDR3 runs 13 residues. Germline CDR1 and CDR2: PRHDT and FYEKMQ (reference sequence). The CDR3 spells CASSLGQGYEQYF. DNA for the CDR3: TGTGCCAGCAGCTTAGGGCAGGGCTACGAGCAGTACTTC. The full variable domain, in which reference TRBV13 and TRBJ2-7 provide the parts outside the CDR3, is AAGVIQSPRHLIKEKRETATLKCYPIPRHDTVYWYQQGPGQDPQFLISFYEKMQSDKGSIPDRFSAQQFSDYHSELNMSSLELGDSALYFCASSLGQGYEQYFGPGTRLTVT.

The chain employs TRBV5-4 and TRBJ2-3; TRBD1 agrees at 10 bases. Germline V gives CDR1 SGHNT, CDR2 YYREEE (reference sequence). J gave up 3 bases and V 0 bases, and 4 bases lay outside the gene matches. The CDR3 spans 16 residues. CDR3 loop: CASSLGTGGKTDTQYF. The CDR3 region has the DNA TGTGCCAGCAGCTTGGGGACAGGGGGAAAGACAGATACGCAGTATTTT.

This clone has a handful of counts. The genes are TRBV5-6 and TRBJ1-2; 7 positions agree with TRBD1. V was clipped by 1 base and J by 5 bases; unmatched bases: 14. CDR1 SGHDT and CDR2 YYEEEE come from the germline V gene. The CDR3 loop spans 17 amino acids. The DNA for the CDR3 is TGTGCCAGCAGCTTGAGTGGGACAGCCGATTACCGGTATGGCTACACCTTC. It encodes CASSLSGTADYRYGYTF. Combining the CDR3 with reference TRBV5-6 and TRBJ1-2 gives the whole variable domain DAGVTQSPTHLIKTRGQQVTLRCSPKSGHDTVSWYQQALGQGPQFIFQYYEEEERQRGNFPDRFSGHQFPNYSSELNVNALLLGDSALYLCASSLSGTADYRYGYTFGSGTRLTVV.

The chain employs TRBV6-5 and TRBJ1-1, with a weak D call TRBD1 (6 bases). V shed 2 bases and J shed 3 bases, with 10 bases lying between them. The CDR3 contains 14 residues. Germline assignment: CDR1 MNHEY and CDR2 SVGAGI. Here the CDR3 DNA reads TGTGCCAGCAGTTACAGGGGGGGTTACACTGAAGCTTTCTTT. It translates to CASSYRGGYTEAFF.

V gene TRBV28 combines with J gene TRBJ1-1; weak D call: TRBD1 (5 bases). The CDR3 covers 17 residues. In germline, CDR1 is MDHEN, CDR2 SYDVKM. Trimming took off 2 bases at V and 1 base at J, with 17 bases between the two ends. This chain's CDR3 is CASSLKLAGLENTEAFF. CDR3 bases: TGTGCCAGCAGTTTAAAACTGGCAGGGCTAGAGAACACTGAAGCTTTCTTT.

The chain joins TRBV9 to TRBJ2-2; 12 nucleotides line up with TRBD1. This CDR3 comprises 15 residues. CDR1 and CDR2 from the germline V gene are SGDLS and YYNGEE. V gave up 4 bases and J gave up 6 bases; unmatched junction bases: 4. CDR3 protein: CASSSGQGAAGELFF. DNA of the CDR3: TGTGCCAGCAGCTCGGGACAGGGGGCCGCCGGGGAGCTGTTTTTT.

CDR3 in amino acids: CASSQEGGQGAYEQYF. The CDR3 DNA is TGCGCCAGCAGCCAAGAGGGGGGACAGGGGGCCTACGAGCAGTACTTC. The chain is built from TRBV4-3 and TRBJ2-7, with 11 positions matching TRBD1. V was pared by 0 bases and J by 2 bases, with 3 bases of the junction left unmatched. The CDR3 runs to 16 residues. Per the germline V gene, CDR1 is LGHNA and CDR2 is YSLEER.